A selection of T cell receptor beta chains follows, all from one sample in a study of cytomegalovirus exposure and HLA in healthy donors. The protocol was immunoSEQ multiplex PCR, while the TCRdb copy is restricted to in-frame clones and leaves out a portion. This table holds under 120,000 clones, around 62% found once. Sequenced sample: PBMCs. All receptors come from a man under 40 in good health and CMV-seropositive. Both conserved end residues are part of each CDR3. The D gene is left open where the match is weak. Clone size is stated in some rows and not others, as once, few, many or a class when expanded.

abundance | j_gene | v_gene | d_gene | CDR3nt | CDR3aa
- | TRBJ2-1 | TRBV11-2 | - | TGTGCCAGCAGCTTAGTGGCTAGCGCAGGGCAGTTCTTC | CASSLVASAGQFF
- | TRBJ1-2 | TRBV15 | - | TGTGCCACCAGCAGAGATCTGGGGAACAAACAGGGTCATGGCTACACCTTC | CATSRDLGNKQGHGYTF
- | TRBJ1-1 | TRBV6-1 | - | TGTGCCAGCAGCTCCGGGGGGGCGAACACTGAAGCTTTCTTT | CASSSGGANTEAFF
- | TRBJ2-7 | TRBV11-2 | - | TGTGCCAGCAGCCCCGCGGACAGCTCCTACGAGCAGTACTTC | CASSPADSSYEQYF
- | TRBJ2-5 | TRBV6-1 | - | TGTGCCAGCAGAACAGGGTCGGAGACCCAGTACTTC | CASRTGSETQYF
once | TRBJ1-4 | TRBV30 | - | TGTGCCTGGAATAGGGACTTTGAAAAACTGTTTTTT | CAWNRDFEKLFF
few | TRBJ1-1 | TRBV4-1 | - | TGCGCCAGCAGCCGGGCAGGGGAAGCTTTCTTT | CASSRAGEAFF
- | TRBJ1-5 | TRBV6-5 | - | TGTGCCAGCAGTTATGATCAGGGGCCCAATCAGCCCCAGCATTTT | CASSYDQGPNQPQHF
once | TRBJ2-3 | TRBV7-9 | TRBD1 | TGTGCCAGCCGGAAACAGGGGGCGATCACAGATACGCAGTATTTT | CASRKQGAITDTQYF
few | TRBJ2-7 | TRBV7-2 | TRBD2 | TGTGCCAGCAGCTTGAGCGGGGGCAATCACGAGCAGTACTTC | CASSLSGGNHEQYF
- | TRBJ2-7 | TRBV5-1 | TRBD2 | TGCGCCAGCAGCTTGATGGGACTAGCGAATTTTATGACCTACGAGCAGTACTTC | CASSLMGLANFMTYEQYF
- | TRBJ2-6 | TRBV6-6 | TRBD1 | TGTGCCAGCCTTGGACAGGGGGATACTGGGGCCAACGTCCTGACTTTC | CASLGQGDTGANVLTF
few | TRBJ2-3 | TRBV7-2 | - | TGTGCCAGCAGCTTAGTCGCACAGGATACGCAGTATTTT | CASSLVAQDTQYF
once | TRBJ2-5 | TRBV29-1 | - | TGCATCGACAGGGAGGCTGGCGAGACCCAGTACTTC | CIDREAGETQYF
- | TRBJ2-7 | TRBV4-2 | TRBD2 | TGTGCCAGCAGCCAAGGGACTAGCGGGGGGGCGAATTTCTACGAGCAGTACTTC | CASSQGTSGGANFYEQYF
few | TRBJ2-7 | TRBV5-8 | TRBD2 | TGTGCCAGCAGCTTGTCTAGCGGGGGCTCCTACGAGCAGTACTTC | CASSLSSGGSYEQYF
- | TRBJ2-7 | TRBV18 | - | TGTGCCAGCTCACCCGGGACAAAAGTCTACGAGCAGTACTTC | CASSPGTKVYEQYF